The 10 T cell receptor beta chains presented below share a single source sample, sequenced in a study of CD8+ T cells in alopecia areata. Treatment indicated: oral pan-JAK inhibitor, 5-10 mg twice daily. TCR sequencing used cDNA made by reverse transcription of extracted RNA. The repertoire was sequenced with immunoSEQ multiplex PCR; TCRdb's copy has only in-frame clones and lacks some. This table holds 190,000 or so clones, 58% found once. The sample in question was CD4+ T cells sorted from blood, obtained at week 24, from a patient treated with tofacitinib. Receptor source: a human donor with alopecia areata.

This chain links TRBV28 with TRBJ2-5; 7 positions agree with TRBD1. The germline CDR1 and CDR2 sequences are MDHEN and SYDVKM. The CDR3 runs to 13 residues. V dropped 3 bases and J dropped 7; count of bases not matched to a gene: 5. The CDR3 spells CASSFPSGGTQYF. For the CDR3, the DNA is TGTGCCAGCAGTTTTCCCTCAGGGGGGACCCAGTACTTC.

This rearrangement joins TRBV29-1 to TRBJ2-2; D possibly corresponds to TRBD1 (5 bases). This CDR3 is 13 amino acids long. V gave up 6 bases and J gave up 6 bases, with 14 bases separating them. The germline CDR1 and CDR2 sequences are SQVTM and ANQGSEA. The CDR3 sequence: CSVAFRVAGELFF. As DNA, the CDR3 is TGCAGCGTGGCTTTCAGGGTAGCCGGGGAGCTGTTTTTT.

The chain recombines TRBV29-1 with TRBJ1-5; 9 positions match TRBD1. Losses at the gene ends were 6 bases for V and 3 bases for J; bases not matched to a gene: 3. There are 13 residues in the CDR3. CDR1 is SQVTM, CDR2 ANQGSEA, per germline. Here the CDR3 reads CSVRTGANQPQHF. CDR3 DNA: TGCAGCGTCAGGACAGGGGCCAATCAGCCCCAGCATTTT.

The chain employs TRBV7-2 and TRBJ2-3; 8 bases are a match to TRBD2. The CDR3 length is 16 residues. The germline V gene encodes CDR1 SGHTA and CDR2 FQGNSA. Trimming cost V 4 bases and J 0 bases; bases outside gene matches: 6. The CDR3 loop is CASSSGLAQSTDTQYF. In nucleotides, the CDR3 is TGTGCCAGCAGCTCCGGACTAGCACAAAGCACAGATACGCAGTATTTT.

The V call is TRBV28, the J call TRBJ2-1; D may be TRBD1 or TRBD2 (5 bases each). The V end was cut by 3 bases, the J end by 10 bases, with 22 bases between. Germline V gives CDR1 MDHEN, CDR2 SYDVKM. The CDR3 has 16 residues. Written as DNA, the CDR3 is TGTGCCAGCAGTTTGTCCTCGGACACTAGACGACTCGAGCAGTTCTTC. Protein sequence: CASSLSSDTRRLEQFF.

This rearrangement joins TRBV9 to TRBJ1-2; possible D gene TRBD1, 5 bases. V was trimmed by 3 bases and J by 5 bases, leaving 11 bases between them. The germline V gene encodes CDR1 SGDLS and CDR2 YYNGEE. This CDR3 contains 13 residues. CDR3 coding DNA: TGTGCCAGCAGCGCACAGGATGATTATGGCTACACCTTC. Encoded protein: CASSAQDDYGYTF.

In this sample, this clone turned up a few times. The genes are TRBV4-1 and TRBJ1-5; D remains unclear. Trimming shortened V by 0 bases and J by 3 bases, and 9 bases separated the two germline ends. CDR3 length: 15 residues. The V gene's germline CDR1 is MGHRA and CDR2 YSYEKL. The CDR3 reads CASSQDLAVNQPQHF. The CDR3 DNA is TGCGCCAGCAGCCAAGATCTGGCAGTCAATCAGCCCCAGCATTTT.

This clone was counted a few times. V is TRBV7-9 and J is TRBJ2-5, with D unclear. Germline V gene sequence: CDR1 SEHNR, CDR2 FQNEAQ (reference sequence). This CDR3 has 12 residues. Trimming took off 5 bases at V and 1 base at J, with 5 bases between the two ends. In DNA form, the CDR3 reads TGTGCCAGCAGCCCCCTCCAAGAGACCCAGTACTTC. Its translation: CASSPLQETQYF.

The rearrangement uses TRBV6-1 and TRBJ2-2; possible D gene TRBD2, 5 bases. This CDR3 spans 13 amino acids. Germline V CDR1 and CDR2: MNHNS, SASEGT. The ends were cut back, 2 bases at V and 5 bases at J, with 6 bases in the middle. The CDR3 DNA sequence: TGTGCCAGCAGTGAAACGGGGACCGGGGAGCTGTTTTTT. Protein: CASSETGTGELFF.

This clone occurred many times. V gene TRBV7-2 combines with J gene TRBJ2-6; maybe TRBD1 (5 bases). The length of the CDR3 is 16 residues. Trimming took off 3 bases at V and 0 bases at J, with 9 bases between the two ends. From germline, CDR1 is SGHTA and CDR2 FQGNSA. The CDR3 spells CASSLPQASGANVLTF. In nucleotides, the CDR3 is TGTGCCAGCAGCTTGCCACAGGCCTCTGGGGCCAACGTCCTGACTTTC.